These 30 T cell receptor beta chains share one sample of origin, sequenced in a study of control samples from healthy donors and cancer patients. The assay was immunoSEQ multiplex PCR, and TCRdb's table has in-frame clones only and misses some. The sample has approximately 150,000 clones, approximately 92% seen once. The sample was blood. The receptors shown here come from a woman aged 40 to 50 in good health.

This chain connects TRBV28 to TRBJ2-2; tentatively, D is TRBD1 or TRBD2 (6 bases each). Trimming shortened V by 3 bases and J by 4 bases, and 12 bases separated the two germline ends. CDR3 length: 15 amino acids. Germline CDR1 reads MDHEN; CDR2 reads SYDVKM. The DNA for the CDR3 is TGTGCCAGCAGTTTGAGGGGGGCGGGCACCGGGGAGCTGTTTTTT. Residues: CASSLRGAGTGELFF.

The gene calls are TRBV5-1 and TRBJ2-7; 10 bases align to TRBD1. Germline-derived CDR1 and CDR2 are SGHRS and YFSETQ. J lost 7 bases, V lost 1 base, and 8 bases had no gene match. The CDR3 has 15 amino acids. The CDR3 protein is CASSLSPGQGREQYF. CDR3 sequence (DNA): TGCGCCAGCAGCTTGTCTCCGGGACAGGGGCGGGAGCAGTACTTC.

The chain links TRBV10-2 to TRBJ2-7; 7 bases match TRBD2. This CDR3 region has 16 residues. Germline V gives CDR1 WSHSY, CDR2 SAAADI. After removal of 8 bases from V and 6 bases from J, the junction contained 19 bases not matched to a gene. The CDR3 reads CASGPSAGVESGEQYF. For the CDR3, the DNA is TGCGCCAGCGGACCATCGGCGGGGGTTGAGAGCGGCGAGCAGTACTTC.

The V and J genes are TRBV14 and TRBJ2-1; 10 bases are a match to TRBD2. The CDR3 is 14 residues long. Germline V gene lookup returns CDR1 SGHDN and CDR2 FVKESK. V shed 6 bases, J shed 6 bases, and the junction held 5 bases outside the gene matches. CDR3 in amino acids: CASRRLAGGNEQFF. The CDR3 DNA reads TGTGCCAGCAGACGATTAGCGGGGGGCAATGAGCAGTTCTTC.

Comments on this clone: This sample also contains other DNA sequences that code for the same CDR3. This chain links TRBV7-2 with TRBJ1-1; D is undetermined. Trimming pared 3 bases from V and 5 bases from J, leaving 10 bases between. CDR3 length: 13 residues. The germline V gene encodes CDR1 SGHTA and CDR2 FQGNSA. DNA for the CDR3: TGTGCCAGCAGCTTGTCCGATAGGACTGAAGCTTTCTTT. It translates to CASSLSDRTEAFF.

V is TRBV7-8 and J is TRBJ2-3, with 7 bases lining up with TRBD1. The V segment lost 6 bases and the J segment 3 bases; nucleotides outside the gene matches: 9. This CDR3 has 15 residues. Germline V gene data show CDR1 as SGHVS and CDR2 as FQNEAQ. For the CDR3, the DNA is TGTGCCAGCAGTCACCGGGACAGCATAACAGATACGCAGTATTTT. This codes for CASSHRDSITDTQYF.

This chain links TRBV2 with TRBJ2-3; 11 nucleotides agree with TRBD1. The V and J ends lost 5 bases and 4 bases, in that order; junction bases with no gene match: 5. Germline assignment: CDR1 SNHLY and CDR2 FYNNEI. The CDR3 spans 15 residues. CDR3 sequence reads: CASSIGQGAADTQYF. The DNA for the CDR3 is TGTGCCAGCAGTATAGGACAGGGGGCTGCAGATACGCAGTATTTT.

The CDR3 sequence is CASKRPENTEAFF. The CDR3 nucleotides read TGTGCCAGCAAAAGACCTGAGAACACTGAAGCTTTCTTT. The chain joins TRBV7-2 to TRBJ1-1; no clear D. Deletions cut 7 bases from V and 1 base from J, with 10 bases between. The CDR3 has 13 amino acids. CDR1 is SGHTA and CDR2 is FQGNSA in the germline V gene.

The rearrangement joins TRBV18 to TRBJ1-2; 7 bases align to TRBD1. The germline CDR1 and CDR2 sequences are KGHSH and LQKENI. The CDR3 covers 17 residues. After removal of 3 bases from V and 4 bases from J, the junction contained 14 bases not matched to a gene. In nucleotides, the CDR3 is TGTGCCAGCTCACCCTTGACTGGGACAGACTTCAGCTATGGCTACACCTTC. It encodes CASSPLTGTDFSYGYTF. The entire variable domain, with the rest obtained from reference TRBV18 and TRBJ1-2, is as follows: NAGVMQNPRHLVRRRGQEARLRCSPMKGHSHVYWYRQLPEEGLKFMVYLQKENIIDESGMPKERFSAEFPKEGPSILRIQQVVRGDSAAYFCASSPLTGTDFSYGYTFGSGTRLTVV.

The chain uses TRBV7-9 and TRBJ2-7, with TRBD2 as a possible D gene (6 bases). CDR1 is SEHNR and CDR2 is FQNEAQ in the germline V gene (reference sequence). V shed 5 bases and J shed 3 bases, with 8 bases lying between them. This CDR3 has 12 amino acids. The CDR3 sequence is CASSREHYEQYF. The DNA for the CDR3 is TGTGCCAGCAGCCGGGAGCACTACGAGCAGTACTTC.

This chain connects TRBV5-4 to TRBJ2-1; D is unclear. V was shortened by 2 bases and J by 5 bases, with 8 bases between the two germline ends. Looked up from germline, CDR1 is SGHNT and CDR2 is YYREEE (reference sequence). The CDR3 covers 13 residues. The CDR3 spells CASSFDKNNEQFF. CDR3 DNA sequence: TGTGCCAGCAGCTTCGACAAGAACAATGAGCAGTTCTTC.

The chain links TRBV6-5 to TRBJ2-7, with D hard to call. Deletions cut 1 base from V and 0 bases from J, with 4 bases between. In germline, CDR1 is MNHEY, CDR2 SVGAGI. CDR3 length: 13 residues. CDR3 DNA sequence: TGTGCCAGCAGTTACTTTCCCTCCTACGAGCAGTACTTC. It specifies CASSYFPSYEQYF.

V usage is TRBV5-1 and J usage is TRBJ2-2; a possible D gene is TRBD1 (6 bases). CDR1 and CDR2 (germline): SGHRS, YFSETQ. Trimming took 5 bases from V and 2 from J, leaving 10 bases between them. The CDR3 extends over 14 amino acids. The CDR3 reads CASRRTVNTGELFF. The CDR3 bases are TGCGCCAGCAGGAGGACAGTCAACACCGGGGAGCTGTTTTTT.

The V gene is TRBV18, the J gene TRBJ2-1; TRBD1 matches 7 bases. The J segment lost 2 bases and the V segment lost 6 bases, leaving 4 bases of the junction unmatched. Germline V gene data show CDR1 as KGHSH and CDR2 as LQKENI. The CDR3 is 14 residues long. The CDR3 DNA is TGTGCCAGCTCTCCGGGACAGACCTACAATGAGCAGTTCTTC. It codes for CASSPGQTYNEQFF.

The genes are TRBV6-6 and TRBJ2-6; D gene unclear. The V end was cut by 0 bases, the J end by 5 bases, with 5 bases between. CDR1 is MNHNY, CDR2 SVGAGI, per germline (reference sequence). The length of the CDR3 is 14 residues. The chain's CDR3 is CASSYSERANVLTF. The CDR3 coding sequence is TGTGCCAGCAGTTACTCGGAGAGGGCCAACGTCCTGACTTTC.

The chain has TRBV7-9 and TRBJ2-7; D is unresolved. The CDR3 loop spans 12 amino acids. Germline V CDR1 and CDR2: SEHNR, FQNEAQ (reference sequence). Trimming left V 5 bases short and J 6 bases short, with 11 bases between. CDR3 region: CASSKRMAEQYF. The CDR3 nucleotides are TGTGCCAGCAGCAAAAGGATGGCCGAGCAGTACTTC.

The CDR3 nucleotides read TGCGCCAGCAGCTCTCCCAAGGAAGGCCCCACAGATACGCAGTATTTT. It specifies CASSSPKEGPTDTQYF. The V and J genes are TRBV4-1 and TRBJ2-3, with unresolved D. Trimming pared 5 bases from V and 2 bases from J, leaving 17 bases between. Germline CDR1 is MGHRA and CDR2 is YSYEKL. The CDR3 spans 16 residues.

The CDR3 region is CATSRGLAPEAFF. CDR3 in DNA: TGTGCCACCAGCCGCGGACTTGCCCCTGAAGCTTTCTTT. This rearrangement joins TRBV15 to TRBJ1-1; the D is unclear. The length of the CDR3 is 13 residues. CDR1 is LNHNV, CDR2 YYDKDF, per germline (reference sequence). V lost 5 bases and J lost 6, with 13 bases in between.

The V and J genes are TRBV10-3 and TRBJ2-3; D unclear. Per germline, CDR1 ENHRY and CDR2 SYGVKD. The CDR3 is made up of 16 amino acids. V was shortened by 3 bases and J by 0 bases, with 13 bases between the two germline ends. The CDR3 sequence: CAISEQNSASTDTQYF. CDR3 DNA: TGTGCCATCAGTGAACAGAACTCCGCGAGCACAGATACGCAGTATTTT.

This chain connects TRBV5-5 to TRBJ1-4; D possibly corresponds to TRBD1 (6 bases). The V end was cut by 4 bases, the J end by 5 bases, with 15 bases between. Germline lookup yields CDR1 SGHKS and CDR2 YYEKEE (reference sequence). This CDR3 is 15 amino acids long. The CDR3 loop reads CASSLRGRGNEKLFF. DNA for the CDR3: TGTGCCAGCAGCCTCAGGGGACGGGGAAATGAAAAACTGTTTTTT. The full variable domain, rest sourced from reference TRBV5-5 and TRBJ1-4, is DAGVTQSPTHLIKTRGQQVTLRCSPISGHKSVSWYQQVLGQGPQFIFQYYEKEERGRGNFPDRFSARQFPNYSSELNVNALLLGDSALYLCASSLRGRGNEKLFFGSGTQLSVL.

Comment on this clone: Sequence at one end of the junction differs from germline and may be a read error. The chain has TRBV10-2 and TRBJ2-7; D may be TRBD1 (6 bases). In germline, CDR1 is WSHSY, CDR2 SAAADI. The length of the CDR3 is 13 residues. The CDR3 DNA is TGCGCCAGCAGTCCCCAACCCCGAGACAGGCTACTCTTC. Protein: CASSPQPRDRLLF.

The chain is built from TRBV5-5 and TRBJ1-4; tentative D call: TRBD1 (5 bases). Per germline, CDR1 SGHKS and CDR2 YYEKEE (reference sequence). V was shortened by 3 bases and J by 4 bases, with 10 bases between the two germline ends. The CDR3 is 14 amino acids. CDR3 protein: CASSSQGDNEKLFF. The DNA of the CDR3 is TGTGCCAGCAGCTCGCAGGGAGATAATGAAAAACTGTTTTTT. The variable domain in full, with the rest retrieved from reference TRBV5-5 and TRBJ1-4, is DAGVTQSPTHLIKTRGQQVTLRCSPISGHKSVSWYQQVLGQGPQFIFQYYEKEERGRGNFPDRFSARQFPNYSSELNVNALLLGDSALYLCASSSQGDNEKLFFGSGTQLSVL.

The chain uses TRBV7-2 and TRBJ1-5; 7 bases fit TRBD1. The CDR3 runs 13 residues. V lost 2 bases, J lost 5 bases, and 0 bases stayed unmatched. Germline V gives CDR1 SGHTA, CDR2 FQGNSA. CDR3 coding DNA: TGTGCCAGCAGCTTACAGGGGGATCAGCCCCAGCATTTT. Translating it yields CASSLQGDQPQHF.

This chain connects TRBV29-1 to TRBJ1-1; no firm D call. Trimming stripped 4 bases from V and 1 base from J, with 13 bases between. This CDR3 is built from 14 residues. The germline gives CDR1 SQVTM, CDR2 ANQGSEA. In DNA form, the CDR3 reads TGCAGCGTTGTAAAGGTGACCCAGAACACTGAAGCTTTCTTT. Amino acid sequence: CSVVKVTQNTEAFF.

This sequence joins TRBV2 and TRBJ1-1, with D possibly being TRBD1 (5 bases). Germline V gene data show CDR1 as SNHLY and CDR2 as FYNNEI. Trimming stripped 8 bases from V and 11 bases from J, with 15 bases between. The CDR3 length is 11 residues. The CDR3 here is CASGATGGAFF. The CDR3 coding sequence is TGTGCCAGCGGGGCTACGGGGGGTGCTTTCTTT.

This chain links TRBV7-7 with TRBJ2-7, with D perhaps being TRBD1 or TRBD2 (5 bases each). Germline CDR1 and CDR2: SSHAT and FNYEAQ (reference sequence). Trimming took 5 bases from V and 7 from J, leaving 21 bases between them. CDR3 length equals 15 residues. CDR3 sequence reads: CASSIGTGQTTEQYF. CDR3 nucleotides: TGTGCCAGCAGCATAGGGACGGGTCAAACAACAGAGCAGTACTTC.

The rearrangement links TRBV3-1 (or the pseudogene TRBV3-2) to TRBJ1-1, with 7 bases that match TRBD1. The CDR3 consists of 14 residues. V lost 1 base to trimming and J lost 6 bases; unmatched junction nucleotides: 5. CDR1 LGHDT and CDR2 YNNKEL come from the germline V gene (reference sequence). CDR3 in DNA: TGTGCCAGCAGCCAAGGAGAGGGGGCCCCTGAAGCTTTCTTT. Translating it yields CASSQGEGAPEAFF.

This clone was counted once. The chain is built from TRBV4-1 and TRBJ1-2; D not resolved. The CDR3 loop spans 15 amino acids. The V gene lost 1 base and the J gene lost 2 bases, with 11 bases spanning the gap. CDR1 and CDR2 (germline): MGHRA, YSYEKL. The CDR3 sequence: CASSQVGVGNYGYTF. The CDR3 DNA reads TGCGCCAGCAGCCAAGTTGGGGTTGGGAACTATGGCTACACCTTC.

This chain joins TRBV5-1 and TRBJ2-7; TRBD1 matches 9 bases. Trimming cost V 4 bases and J 5 bases; bases outside gene matches: 4. Germline-derived CDR1 and CDR2 are SGHRS and YFSETQ. The CDR3 is 13 amino acids. The CDR3 protein is CASSLQGANEQYF. In DNA, the CDR3 is TGCGCCAGCAGCCTACAGGGGGCCAACGAGCAGTACTTC.

The CDR3 bases are TGTGCCAGCAGTGAAGAGGCCGGGCGCTCCTATAATTCACCCCTCCACTTT. Its translation: CASSEEAGRSYNSPLHF. The chain is built from TRBV2 and TRBJ1-6; D uncertain. Germline assignment: CDR1 SNHLY and CDR2 FYNNEI. V lost 1 base and J lost 0, with 10 bases in between. This CDR3 has 17 amino acids.